Sequencing of this T cell receptor beta chain was carried out in a study of T cells in Graves' hyperthyroidism and ophthalmopathy. Study observations and caveats: Model-based prediction identified ophthalmopathy a median around seven months prior to its onset. Most thyroid clonotypes that were expanded above 0.001 also turned up in blood.

In the ophthalmopathy cohort, Clinical Activity Score was at least 3, NOSPECS grade at least 4, and duration under 3 months. Amplification yielded TCR beta CDR3 regions, with RNA transcripts as the source. The HTBI primer set served for first-round RT-PCR of the TCR CDR3. TCRdb re-called the multiplex PCR reads through MiXCR, storing one row per CDR3 protein. The top ten hold less than 35% of the sample, which has 220,000 or so distinct CDR3 sequences, about 17% seen once. V lost 5 bases and J 0 bases, leaving 16 bases between the germline ends. CDR3 length: 17 residues. At least ten counts were recorded for this clonotype. Its antigen is currently unknown.

V is TRBV12-3 or TRBV12-4 and J is TRBJ2-2, with D possibly being TRBD1 (6 bases). The sequence was collected from a woman between 18 and 30 years old with Graves' ophthalmopathy. Sequencing input: blood. CDR3 residues: CASSVAQGLSNTGELFF. DNA of the CDR3: TGTGCCAGCAGTGTCGCCCAGGGGCTATCGAACACCGGGGAGCTGTTTTTT.